A selection of T cell receptor beta chains follows, all from one sample in a study of technical replicates of blood from a few donors. The repertoire was sequenced with immunoSEQ multiplex PCR; TCRdb's copy has only in-frame clones and lacks some. The sample shows about 69,000 clones, around nine tenths of them seen only once. The sequenced material came from PBMCs. All receptors come from a human donor in good health. Some clones in this sample may be carry-over from other donors' samples. Both conserved end residues are part of each CDR3. D genes are given only for firm matches. Not all rows give a size; the values are once, few, many and, for expanded clones, a class.

j_gene: TRBJ2-1
d_gene: .
v_gene: TRBV4-3
abundance: .
CDR3nt: TGCGCCAGCAGCCAAGATCAGGCGACAGTCTCCTACAATGAGCAGTTCTTC
CDR3aa: CASSQDQATVSYNEQFF

j_gene: TRBJ1-2
d_gene: TRBD1
v_gene: TRBV28
abundance: .
CDR3nt: TGTGCCAGCACAGGGACAGAAATATTTTATGGCTACACCTTC
CDR3aa: CASTGTEIFYGYTF

j_gene: TRBJ2-7
d_gene: TRBD1
v_gene: TRBV23-1
abundance: .
CDR3nt: TGCGCCAGCAGTCATCCTCTGGGACAGCAAGAGCAGTACTTC
CDR3aa: CASSHPLGQQEQYF

j_gene: TRBJ2-5
d_gene: TRBD1
v_gene: TRBV6-1
abundance: .
CDR3nt: TGTGCCAGCAGGGAGACAGGGAAAGAGACCCAGTACTTC
CDR3aa: CASRETGKETQYF

j_gene: TRBJ1-2
d_gene: .
v_gene: TRBV19
abundance: .
CDR3nt: TGTGCCAGTAGTATACCAGGGGTCTATGGCTACACCTTC
CDR3aa: CASSIPGVYGYTF

j_gene: TRBJ2-2
d_gene: .
v_gene: TRBV19
abundance: .
CDR3nt: TGTGCCACCCAAAACGGGGGGCAGTTCACCGGGGAGCTGTTTTTT
CDR3aa: CATQNGGQFTGELFF

j_gene: TRBJ1-1
d_gene: .
v_gene: TRBV7-3
abundance: .
CDR3nt: TGTGCCAGCAGGCAAAACGGGGGCACTGAAGCTTTCTTT
CDR3aa: CASRQNGGTEAFF

j_gene: TRBJ2-5
d_gene: .
v_gene: TRBV25-1
abundance: once
CDR3nt: TGTGCCAGCAGTGACCCGGCGGGGTCCCGCTACGGGGAGGCCCAGTACTTC
CDR3aa: CASSDPAGSRYGEAQYF

j_gene: TRBJ2-7
d_gene: TRBD2
v_gene: TRBV7-9
abundance: .
CDR3nt: TGTGCCAGCAGCTTAGGTAGCGGGAGAGACGAGCAGTACTTC
CDR3aa: CASSLGSGRDEQYF

j_gene: TRBJ2-5
d_gene: TRBD1
v_gene: TRBV7-8
abundance: .
CDR3nt: TGTGCCAGCAGCTTAAGGACAGGGCCGGAGACCCAGTACTTC
CDR3aa: CASSLRTGPETQYF